This T cell receptor (beta chain) was captured in a study of blood T cell repertoires in COVID-19. Study details: Acute-phase and convalescent COVID-19 samples originated in the United States, Italy and Spain. PBMCs, B-cell-depleted T cells, or T cells were the source of the cDNA or gDNA that made up the material.

CDR1 is LNHDA, CDR2 SQIVND, per germline (reference sequence). Germline trimming cut 5 bases from V and 12 bases from J; bases unmatched to any gene: 8. The CDR3 extends over 13 amino acids. In the authors' workflow: It was from reference gene primer amplification that nucleated cell counts were estimated. Here immunoSEQ multiplex PCR was the method, and the copy in TCRdb shows in-frame clones only, minus some. From that table come the V and J calls and clone size; the DNA was used to work out D and trimming. The repertoire consists of fewer than 300,000 clones, with 65% to 90% occurring once and the leading ten covering roughly 15%.

This clonotype was sampled from a human donor in a cohort sampled during active COVID-19. Sequencing was performed on peripheral blood. The J gene is TRBJ2-1, the V gene TRBV19; 9 positions match TRBD2. CDR3 loop: CASSVLAGLGQFF. CDR3 sequence (DNA): TGTGCCAGTAGTGTACTAGCGGGCTTAGGGCAGTTCTTC.